The rows below give T cell receptor beta chains drawn from one sample of a study of human T cells and chemical hapten exposure. TCRdb re-called the RACE reads through MiXCR, storing one row per CDR3 protein. Altogether about 300,000 distinct CDR3 sequences are present, approximately 5% being singletons, with the ten largest covering around 8%. The starting material was whole blood, obtained in connection with sensitization to the hapten diphenylcyclopropenone (DPC). These receptors all come from a woman between 18 and 30 years old with alopecia areata. Some clones in this sample may be carry-over from other donors' samples. CDR3s include the opening cysteine and the closing phenylalanine or tryptophan. D genes are given only for firm matches. Some rows mark clone size as missing; the rest say once, few, many or name a class of expanded clone.

size,D,J,V,CDR3,DNA
many,TRBD2,TRBJ2-3,TRBV29-1,CSVGTSGYTDTQYF,TGCAGCGTTGGGACTAGCGGATACACAGATACGCAGTATTTT
many,NA,TRBJ2-1,TRBV4-1,CASSQVFEYNEQFF,TGCGCCAGCAGCCAAGTTTTCGAGTACAATGAGCAGTTCTTC
few,TRBD1,TRBJ1-6,TRBV5-1,CASSSGTGRFGSSYNSPLHF,TGCGCCAGCAGCTCCGGGACAGGGAGGTTCGGAAGCTCCTATAATTCACCCCTCCACTTT
NA,NA,TRBJ2-2,TRBV2,CASAPTGNTGELFF,TGTGCCAGTGCCCCTACAGGGAACACCGGGGAGCTGTTTTTT
NA,TRBD2,TRBJ2-7,TRBV29-1,CSVESGAHEQYF,TGCAGCGTTGAGAGCGGGGCCCACGAGCAGTACTTC
NA,NA,TRBJ1-5,TRBV27,CASSLIDRRGPQHF,TGTGCCAGCAGTTTAATCGATAGGCGGGGGCCCCAGCATTTT
many,NA,TRBJ2-3,TRBV6-5,CASSRGGPTDTQYF,TGTGCCAGCAGCCGTGGCGGGCCCACAGATACGCAGTATTTT
many,TRBD1,TRBJ1-4,TRBV14,CASSPYRGRNEKLFF,TGTGCCAGCAGTCCCTACAGGGGAAGAAATGAAAAACTGTTTTTT
many,NA,TRBJ2-1,TRBV6-2/TRBV6-3,CASSRMDEQFF,TGTGCCAGCAGCCGGATGGATGAGCAGTTCTTC
few,NA,TRBJ2-7,TRBV14,CASSQEVGEDEQYF,TGTGCCAGCAGCCAAGAGGTAGGGGAGGACGAGCAGTACTTC
NA,NA,TRBJ2-3,TRBV27,CASRPFNTDTQYF,TGTGCCAGCAGGCCTTTCAACACAGATACGCAGTATTTT
many,NA,TRBJ2-7,TRBV20-1,CSAKGRGATYEQYF,TGCAGTGCTAAGGGTCGGGGGGCCACCTACGAGCAGTACTTC
NA,TRBD1,TRBJ2-3,TRBV4-1,CASSQGTGGRTDTQYF,TGCGCCAGCAGCCAAGGGACAGGGGGCCGCACAGATACGCAGTATTTT
few,TRBD2,TRBJ2-7,TRBV9,CASSPSLAGDWDYEQYF,TGTGCCAGCAGCCCAAGCCTAGCGGGGGACTGGGACTACGAGCAGTACTTC
NA,NA,TRBJ2-3,TRBV2,CASSELGSGTDTQYF,TGTGCCAGCAGTGAACTGGGGTCCGGCACAGATACGCAGTATTTT
many,TRBD2,TRBJ2-7,TRBV15,CATSRDSGASGGEF,TGTGCCACCAGCAGAGATAGTGGAGCTAGCGGGGGGGAGTTC
many,NA,TRBJ1-2,TRBV29-1,CSVGLGSTTTGYTF,TGCAGCGTTGGGTTAGGCTCGACCACTACTGGCTACACCTTC
NA,NA,TRBJ1-5,TRBV12-3/TRBV12-4,CASSPGGPQHF,TGTGCCAGCAGTCCGGGAGGGCCCCAGCATTTT
NA,NA,TRBJ2-7,TRBV10-3,CAIRAGAGDEQYF,TGTGCCATCAGGGCGGGGGCAGGGGACGAGCAGTACTTC
many,NA,TRBJ1-6,TRBV7-9,CASSLTPADNSPLHF,TGTGCCAGCAGCTTGACACCTGCCGATAATTCACCCCTCCACTTT
few,NA,TRBJ2-7,TRBV6-4,CARKTHYWDRSYEQYF,TGTGCCAGGAAAACGCATTATTGGGACCGCTCCTACGAGCAGTACTTC
many,TRBD1,TRBJ1-4,TRBV6-1,CASSRDFGTVYSATNEKLFF,TGTGCCAGCAGTCGCGATTTTGGGACAGTTTACTCCGCAACTAATGAAAAACTGTTTTTT
few,NA,TRBJ2-5,TRBV4-3,CASSQDRGGAQETQYF,TGCGCCAGCAGCCAAGATAGAGGCGGGGCTCAAGAGACCCAGTACTTC
NA,NA,TRBJ2-5,TRBV5-1,CASSLSRKETQYF,TGCGCCAGCAGCCTGTCGAGGAAAGAGACCCAGTACTTC
few,NA,TRBJ2-3,TRBV24-1,CATSFGVNTDTQYF,TGTGCCACCAGTTTTGGGGTGAACACAGATACGCAGTATTTT
few,NA,TRBJ2-4,TRBV5-1,CASSLNGGNLGIQYF,TGCGCCAGCAGCTTGAATGGGGGCAATCTTGGCATTCAGTACTTC
many,TRBD1,TRBJ1-2,TRBV15,CATSRGTGIAGYTF,TGTGCCACCAGCAGGGGGACAGGGATCGCTGGCTACACCTTC
NA,NA,TRBJ1-1,TRBV5-1,CASSLEGRANTEAFF,TGCGCCAGCAGCTTGGAAGGCAGGGCGAACACTGAAGCTTTCTTT
many,NA,TRBJ2-3,TRBV10-3,CAISASTGVITDTQYF,TGTGCCATCAGTGCATCGACAGGCGTGATCACAGATACGCAGTATTTT
few,NA,TRBJ2-1,TRBV7-9,CASSLVRSPEQFF,TGTGCCAGCAGCTTAGTTCGAAGTCCTGAGCAGTTCTTC
many,TRBD1,TRBJ2-5,TRBV20-1,CSARVPAARQGFETQYF,TGCAGTGCTAGAGTTCCCGCCGCGAGACAGGGGTTTGAGACCCAGTACTTC
many,NA,TRBJ1-1,TRBV12-3/TRBV12-4,CASSLRAGNTEAFF,TGTGCCAGCAGTTTACGGGCAGGGAACACTGAAGCTTTCTTT
many,NA,TRBJ1-1,TRBV28,CASSSLQRNLQGHTEAFF,TGTGCCAGCAGTTCCCTCCAACGTAATCTTCAGGGCCACACTGAAGCTTTCTTT
few,NA,TRBJ2-1,TRBV4-1,CASSQAAGQPYNEQFF,TGCGCCAGCAGCCAAGCGGCGGGACAGCCCTACAATGAGCAGTTCTTC
NA,NA,TRBJ2-1,TRBV18,CASSPPQGTQRYNEQFF,TGTGCCAGCTCACCGCCACAAGGGACCCAACGATACAATGAGCAGTTCTTC
NA,NA,TRBJ1-1,TRBV6-6,CASSSGGNTEAFF,TGTGCCAGCTCTAGCGGAGGGAACACTGAAGCTTTCTTT
NA,NA,TRBJ2-7,TRBV12-3/TRBV12-4,CASSLEGLPGHEQYF,TGTGCCAGCAGTTTAGAGGGACTCCCGGGCCACGAGCAGTACTTC
many,NA,TRBJ1-1,TRBV7-2,CASSPEGVEAFF,TGTGCCAGCAGCCCCGAGGGGGTTGAAGCTTTCTTT
NA,TRBD1,TRBJ2-3,TRBV20-1,CSARALTGEVPDTQYF,TGCAGTGCTAGAGCTTTGACAGGGGAGGTACCAGATACGCAGTATTTT
many,TRBD1,TRBJ1-1,TRBV29-1,CSVEVLAGTGINTEAFF,TGCAGCGTTGAAGTTCTAGCCGGGACAGGGATCAACACTGAAGCTTTCTTT
NA,NA,TRBJ2-6,TRBV6-5,CASSYWELLSGANVLTF,TGTGCCAGCAGTTACTGGGAACTTCTCTCTGGGGCCAACGTCCTGACTTTC
NA,NA,TRBJ2-1,TRBV11-2,CASSTYRMGYNEQFF,TGTGCCAGCAGCACTTACCGTATGGGGTACAATGAGCAGTTCTTC
few,TRBD2,TRBJ2-2,TRBV5-1,CASLGDGLAGFNTGELFF,TGCGCCAGCTTGGGAGACGGACTAGCGGGATTTAACACCGGGGAGCTGTTTTTT
many,NA,TRBJ1-1,TRBV12-3/TRBV12-4,CAIQLGGRATEAFF,TGTGCCATCCAGCTGGGGGGAAGGGCCACTGAAGCTTTCTTT
few,NA,TRBJ2-3,TRBV7-3,CASSSLAGVGGTDTQYF,TGTGCCAGCAGCTCCCTCGCCGGGGTTGGAGGCACAGATACGCAGTATTTT
NA,TRBD1,TRBJ1-1,TRBV4-1,CASSQTGGVGTEAFF,TGCGCCAGCAGCCAAACAGGGGGCGTGGGCACTGAAGCTTTTTTT
many,NA,TRBJ1-6,TRBV12-3/TRBV12-4,CASSLFGTGPLHF,TGTGCCAGCAGTTTATTCGGGACGGGGCCCCTCCACTTT
NA,TRBD2,TRBJ2-3,TRBV6-2/TRBV6-3,CARFVAGASTDTQYF,TGTGCCAGATTTGTAGCGGGGGCCTCCACAGATACGCAGTATTTT
many,TRBD1,TRBJ2-3,TRBV27,CASSLATGASTDTQYF,TGTGCCAGCAGTTTGGCGACAGGGGCCTCCACAGATACGCAGTATTTT
many,NA,TRBJ2-6,TRBV7-2,CASSLRAPPGAGANVLTF,TGTGCCAGCAGCTTAAGGGCCCCTCCGGGGGCTGGGGCCAACGTCCTGACTTTC
many,NA,TRBJ2-1,TRBV28,CASSSPLGGNEQFF,TGTGCCAGCAGTTCGCCGCTAGGAGGTAATGAGCAGTTCTTC
NA,TRBD1,TRBJ2-1,TRBV20-1,CSAINPGQGSYNEQFF,TGCAGTGCTATAAACCCGGGACAGGGATCCTACAATGAGCAGTTCTTC
few,TRBD1,TRBJ1-2,TRBV5-1,CASSLGPRQGRYGYTF,TGCGCCAGCAGCTTGGGGCCCCGACAGGGCCGCTATGGCTACACCTTC